A single sample is the source of the 18 T cell receptor beta chains below, sequenced in a study of cytomegalovirus exposure and HLA in healthy donors. PCR used 60 Vbeta primers and 13 Jbeta primers. Here immunoSEQ multiplex PCR was the method, and the copy in TCRdb shows in-frame clones only, minus some. The sample has under 200,000 clones; 65% to 90% are singletons. Material: PBMCs. These receptors were collected from a woman between 50 and 59 years old in good health and CMV-seronegative.

DNA of the CDR3: TGTGCCAGCTCACCAACGCTGGCGGGGGGCACTGAAGCTTTCTTT. Its protein is CASSPTLAGGTEAFF. This sequence joins TRBV18 and TRBJ1-1; tentative D call: TRBD1 (5 bases). CDR1 and CDR2 from the germline V gene are KGHSH and LQKENI. The germline V and J ends were trimmed by 2 bases and 4 bases, with 14 bases remaining between them. The CDR3 extends over 15 amino acids. The entire variable domain, with the rest obtained from reference TRBV18 and TRBJ1-1, is as follows: NAGVMQNPRHLVRRRGQEARLRCSPMKGHSHVYWYRQLPEEGLKFMVYLQKENIIDESGMPKERFSAEFPKEGPSILRIQQVVRGDSAAYFCASSPTLAGGTEAFFGQGTRLTVV.

In nucleotides, the CDR3 is TGCGCCAGCAATAGGACTAGCGGGAACTACGAGCAGTACTTC. Protein sequence: CASNRTSGNYEQYF. The V gene is TRBV10-1, the J gene TRBJ2-7, with 12 bases fitting TRBD2. The ends lost 7 bases at V and 3 bases at J; junction bases unmatched: 4. Per germline, CDR1 WNHNN and CDR2 SYGVQD (reference sequence). The CDR3 length is 14 residues.

The chain combines TRBV6-5 with TRBJ1-2; 7 bases are shared with TRBD1. Per the germline V gene, CDR1 is MNHEY and CDR2 is SVGAGI. The CDR3 has 13 amino acids. V gave up 6 bases and J gave up 9 bases; unmatched junction bases: 10. The CDR3 region has the DNA TGTGCCAGCAGGGAGAACAGGGGTTCTCGCTACACCTTC. This codes for CASRENRGSRYTF.

The chain is built from TRBV27 and TRBJ1-5; D uncertain. V lost 6 bases to trimming and J lost 5 bases, with 11 bases between them. In germline, CDR1 is MNHEY, CDR2 SMNVEV (reference sequence). This CDR3 contains 13 residues. The DNA of the CDR3 is TGTGCCAGCAGAGAGGGAGCGTATCAGCCCCAGCATTTT. This encodes CASREGAYQPQHF.

With regard to this clone: This sample includes further DNA sequences coding for the same CDR3. This sequence joins TRBV27 and TRBJ1-1; 7 bases match TRBD1. With 1 base clipped from V and 4 bases from J, the junction kept 0 bases outside the gene matches. Germline V gives CDR1 MNHEY, CDR2 SMNVEV (reference sequence). The CDR3 is 13 residues long. The CDR3 DNA sequence: TGTGCCAGCAGTTTATACAGGGGCACTGAAGCTTTCTTT. It codes for CASSLYRGTEAFF.

In its sample, this clone was seen once. V usage is TRBV28 and J usage is TRBJ1-1; possible D gene TRBD1, 5 bases. The germline gives CDR1 MDHEN, CDR2 SYDVKM. The ends were cut back, 5 bases at V and 1 base at J, with 8 bases in the middle. The CDR3 runs to 13 residues. As DNA, the CDR3 is TGTGCCAGCAGTACGACAGCGAACACTGAAGCTTTCTTT. As protein: CASSTTANTEAFF.

The chain has TRBV28 and TRBJ2-7; TRBD1 agrees at 8 bases. The CDR3 sequence is 14 residues long. Germline assignment: CDR1 MDHEN and CDR2 SYDVKM. The J segment lost 0 bases and the V segment lost 8 bases, leaving 6 bases of the junction unmatched. The CDR3 protein is CASRRQGSSYEQYF. In DNA, the CDR3 is TGTGCCAGCCGCCGACAGGGGAGCTCCTACGAGCAGTACTTC.

This clone was counted only a few times. The J gene is TRBJ1-1, the V gene TRBV28, with a tentative D call TRBD1 (6 bases). Germline CDR1 and CDR2: MDHEN and SYDVKM. V dropped 5 bases and J dropped 1 base, with 20 bases sitting between them. The CDR3 loop spans 17 amino acids. This CDR3 reads CASSPGIYRDPNTEAFF. The CDR3 bases are TGTGCCAGCAGTCCTGGAATATACAGGGACCCGAACACTGAAGCTTTCTTT.

The chain recombines TRBV4-1 with TRBJ1-6; no firm D call. V was trimmed by 1 base and J by 13 bases, leaving 14 bases between them. Germline V CDR1 and CDR2: MGHRA, YSYEKL. The CDR3 length is 14 residues. In nucleotides, the CDR3 is TGCGCCAGCAGCCAAGGGGCCGGGGAGGGTCCCCTCCACTTT. Residues: CASSQGAGEGPLHF.

The chain combines TRBV19 with TRBJ1-1; TRBD1 matches at 10 bases. This CDR3 region has 15 residues. Germline trimming cut 5 bases from V and 3 bases from J; bases unmatched to any gene: 6. CDR1 is LNHDA and CDR2 is SQIVND in the germline V gene (reference sequence). The CDR3: CASSQTTGGYTEAFF. The CDR3 nucleotides are TGTGCCAGTAGTCAGACGACAGGGGGCTACACTGAAGCTTTCTTT.

The chain has TRBV30 and TRBJ2-2; 8 positions match TRBD2. V lost 3 bases, J lost 1 base, and 1 base stayed unmatched. Per the germline V gene, CDR1 is GTSNPN and CDR2 is SVGIG (reference sequence). The CDR3 spans 14 residues. The CDR3 here is CAWSGRGNTGELFF. CDR3 sequence (DNA): TGTGCCTGGAGCGGGAGGGGGAACACCGGGGAGCTGTTTTTT.

The rearrangement uses TRBV29-1 and TRBJ1-2; 8 positions match TRBD1. The CDR3 covers 16 residues. J lost 4 bases, V lost 5 bases, and 15 bases had no gene match. CDR1 and CDR2 from the germline V gene are SQVTM and ANQGSEA. CDR3 sequence (DNA): TGCAGCGTTCAATCTACACACAGGGGGTGGGGCTATGGCTACACCTTC. It is translated as CSVQSTHRGWGYGYTF.

The V and J genes are TRBV11-3 and TRBJ2-5; TRBD1 aligns across 10 bases. Germline trimming cut 4 bases from V and 4 bases from J; bases unmatched to any gene: 3. The germline V gene encodes CDR1 SGHNT and CDR2 YENEEA. The CDR3 length is 14 residues. CDR3 DNA: TGTGCCAGCAGCTCGACAGGGGGCGTAGAGACCCAGTACTTC. Its protein is CASSSTGGVETQYF.

The V gene is TRBV7-2, the J gene TRBJ1-2; a weak D match, TRBD1 (5 bases). The CDR3 spans 15 residues. Germline V lookup: CDR1 SGHTA, CDR2 FQGNSA. V was pared by 5 bases and J by 1 base, with 14 bases between. The CDR3 coding sequence is TGTGCCAGCAGCCCCAGGCCCAGGGATAACTATGGCTACACCTTC. Translation gives CASSPRPRDNYGYTF.

This clone has just one count. The chain couples TRBV9 to TRBJ2-3; 9 nucleotides agree with TRBD2. V shed 6 bases, J shed 4 bases, and the junction held 9 bases outside the gene matches. The CDR3 sequence is 15 residues long. Germline V CDR1 and CDR2: SGDLS, YYNGEE. The CDR3 nucleotides read TGTGCCAGCACCGGGACTAGCAACCCCCCAGATACGCAGTATTTT. Amino acids: CASTGTSNPPDTQYF. Drawing the rest from reference TRBV9 and TRBJ2-3, the complete variable domain is DSGVTQTPKHLITATGQRVTLRCSPRSGDLSVYWYQQSLDQGLQFLIQYYNGEERAKGNILERFSAQQFPDLHSELNLSSLELGDSALYFCASTGTSNPPDTQYFGPGTRLTVL.

This clone was recorded a few times. V usage is TRBV6-1 and J usage is TRBJ1-2; D gene uncertain. The CDR3 spans 15 residues. Germline V CDR1 and CDR2: MNHNS, SASEGT. Deletions cut 0 bases from V and 5 bases from J, with 13 bases between. The CDR3 is CASSEAGSSWYGYTF. As DNA, the CDR3 is TGTGCCAGCAGTGAAGCGGGCAGTTCATGGTATGGCTACACCTTC.

The chain links TRBV5-1 to TRBJ2-3, with 8 positions matching TRBD1. In germline, CDR1 is SGHRS, CDR2 YFSETQ. CDR3 length: 13 residues. With V trimmed by 6 bases and J by 4 bases, 4 bases remained unmatched. The CDR3 loop is CASTPGGADTQYF. CDR3 DNA sequence: TGCGCCAGCACTCCAGGGGGCGCAGATACGCAGTATTTT. The entire variable domain, with the rest obtained from reference TRBV5-1 and TRBJ2-3, is as follows: KAGVTQTPRYLIKTRGQQVTLSCSPISGHRSVSWYQQTPGQGLQFLFEYFSETQRNKGNFPGRFSGRQFSNSRSEMNVSTLELGDSALYLCASTPGGADTQYFGPGTRLTVL.

The genes are TRBV18 and TRBJ1-2; tentative D call: TRBD1 (5 bases). Germline assignment: CDR1 KGHSH and CDR2 LQKENI. Trimming removed 3 bases at V and 3 bases at J, with 14 bases between. The CDR3 has 15 amino acids. CDR3 residues: CASSPGPAGDYGYTF. Here the CDR3 DNA reads TGTGCCAGCTCACCTGGACCAGCGGGGGACTATGGCTACACCTTC.